This paragraph reports one T cell receptor beta chain. This record belongs to a study of blood T cell repertoires in COVID-19. Across the whole study: The United States, Italy and Spain were the sources of the acute and convalescent COVID-19 samples. Sources were T cells, B-cell-depleted T cells, or PBMCs; the material itself was cDNA or gDNA.

Repertoires were generated with immunoSEQ multiplex PCR, while TCRdb's copy carries only in-frame clones and drops some. The table lists over 100,000 clones, approximately 80% of them singletons. Unmatched junction bases numbered 6, after V lost 2 bases and J lost 2 bases. CDR3 length: 15 amino acids. CDR1 and CDR2 from the germline V gene are MNHEY and SMNVEV (reference sequence). The chain couples TRBV27 to TRBJ2-7, with TRBD1 matching over 7 bases. The receptor was isolated from a woman aged 55-75 years with acute or convalescent COVID-19. Sequencing used peripheral blood. The CDR3 nucleotides are TGTGCCAGCAGTTTAGTCGACAGGGCGACCTACGAGCAGTACTTC. Its translation: CASSLVDRATYEQYF.